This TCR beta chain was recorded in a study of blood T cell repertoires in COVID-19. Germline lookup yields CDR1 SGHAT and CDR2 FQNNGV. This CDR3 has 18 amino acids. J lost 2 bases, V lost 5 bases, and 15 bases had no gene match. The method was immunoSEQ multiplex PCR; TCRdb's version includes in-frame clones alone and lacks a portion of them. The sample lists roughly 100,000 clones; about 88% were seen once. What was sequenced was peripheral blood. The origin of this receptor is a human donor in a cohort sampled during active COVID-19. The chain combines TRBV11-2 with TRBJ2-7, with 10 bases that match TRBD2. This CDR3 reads CASSRTSGPSSATYEQYF. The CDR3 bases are TGTGCCAGCAGCCGGACTAGCGGACCCTCAAGTGCCACCTACGAGCAGTACTTC.